This TCR beta chain was captured in a study of cytotoxic CD8 clonotypes in ibrutinib-treated CLL. TCRdb's copy holds only in-frame clones and misses some; the assay was immunoSEQ multiplex PCR. The table lists more than 300,000 clones, around four fifths of them singletons. Losses at the gene ends were 4 bases for V and 0 bases for J; bases not matched to a gene: 3. The germline V gene encodes CDR1 MNHNS and CDR2 SASEGT. The CDR3 length is 16 residues. This chain joins TRBV6-1 and TRBJ2-3; 11 bases agree with TRBD2. The receptor's source is a human donor with chronic lymphocytic leukemia. Sample: PBMCs, taken before ibrutinib treatment. The CDR3 region is CASSVTSGTSTDTQYF. The CDR3 DNA follows: TGTGCCAGCAGTGTGACTAGCGGGACTAGCACAGATACGCAGTATTTT.